Each of the 13 T cell receptor beta chains below was sequenced from the same sample in a study of control samples from healthy donors and cancer patients. Data came from immunoSEQ multiplex PCR; TCRdb stores just in-frame clones and leaves some out. The data contain about 130,000 clones, approximately 92% of them singletons. Material for sequencing was blood. The receptor set was obtained from a man younger than 35 in good health.

This chain uses TRBV9 with TRBJ2-2; TRBD2 matches at 8 bases. Trimming removed 2 bases from V and 5 bases from J; junction bases left unmatched: 2. CDR1 and CDR2 from the germline V gene are SGDLS and YYNGEE. The CDR3 spans 14 residues. The CDR3 sequence: CASSVGGETGELFF. DNA for the CDR3: TGTGCCAGCAGCGTCGGGGGGGAAACCGGGGAGCTGTTTTTT.

CDR3 residues: CASSKTGGPEAFF. CDR3 sequence (DNA): TGTGCCAGCAGCAAAACAGGGGGTCCTGAAGCTTTCTTT. V gene TRBV2 combines with J gene TRBJ1-1; 8 nucleotides agree with TRBD1. V dropped 6 bases and J dropped 6; count of bases not matched to a gene: 6. Germline V gene sequence: CDR1 SNHLY, CDR2 FYNNEI. The CDR3 runs 13 residues.

This rearrangement joins TRBV3-1 (or the pseudogene TRBV3-2) to TRBJ2-3; TRBD1 might be the D (5 bases). The CDR3 consists of 17 residues. V was pared by 0 bases and J by 2 bases, with 15 bases between. Germline CDR1 reads LGHDT; CDR2 reads YNNKEL (reference sequence). The CDR3, as DNA: TGTGCCAGCAGCCAAGAAGTAACAGGCGAACCCACAGATACGCAGTATTTT. Amino acids: CASSQEVTGEPTDTQYF.

The J gene is TRBJ2-5, the V gene TRBV29-1; TRBD2 matches at 8 bases. This CDR3 contains 19 residues. The germline CDR1 and CDR2 sequences are SQVTM and ANQGSEA. The ends lost 0 bases at V and 2 bases at J; junction bases unmatched: 17. CDR3 residues: CSVEDLDSGALTSQETQYF. The CDR3 DNA follows: TGCAGCGTTGAAGATCTTGATAGCGGGGCCCTTACCAGTCAAGAGACCCAGTACTTC.

The rearrangement links TRBV2 to TRBJ2-3; D is unresolved. The CDR3 is made up of 15 amino acids. CDR1 is SNHLY and CDR2 is FYNNEI in the germline V gene. V gave up 0 bases and J gave up 6 bases, with 13 bases separating them. CDR3 DNA: TGTGCCAGCAGTGAAGCGGGGTTAGTGTCTGATACGCAGTATTTT. Translation: CASSEAGLVSDTQYF.

This clone was detected only once. This chain connects TRBV11-1 to TRBJ2-7; D not resolved. Per the germline V gene, CDR1 is SGHAT and CDR2 is FQDESV (reference sequence). The CDR3 sequence is 13 residues long. Trimming took off 4 bases at V and 4 bases at J, with 11 bases between the two ends. The CDR3 protein is CASSSPGGYEQYF. CDR3 nucleotide sequence: TGTGCCAGCAGCTCACCTGGCGGATACGAGCAGTACTTC.

The chain combines TRBV7-2 with TRBJ2-5; the D call may be TRBD1 or TRBD2 (5 bases each). The CDR3 has 14 amino acids. V was clipped by 2 bases and J by 5 bases, with 12 bases between them. Germline V CDR1 and CDR2: SGHTA, FQGNSA. The CDR3 region has the DNA TGTGCCAGCAGCTTAATGAGGGGCGAGGAGACCCAGTACTTC. It codes for CASSLMRGEETQYF.

This chain connects TRBV6-5 to TRBJ2-1, with TRBD2 identical over 9 bases. The CDR3 is made up of 15 amino acids. The V gene end was trimmed by 3 bases and the J gene end by 7 bases; junction bases not matched to a gene: 7. CDR1 is MNHEY, CDR2 SVGAGI, per germline. The CDR3 sequence is CASSYLAGGANEQFF. The CDR3 DNA is TGTGCCAGCAGTTATCTGGCGGGGGGGGCAAATGAGCAGTTCTTC.

This clone was seen only once. The rearrangement joins TRBV5-1 to TRBJ2-7, with TRBD1 identical over 9 bases. Germline lookup yields CDR1 SGHRS and CDR2 YFSETQ. CDR3 length equals 13 residues. V shed 5 bases and J 6 bases; nucleotides not matched to a gene: 6. The chain's CDR3 is CASRGTGSREQYF. CDR3 nucleotides: TGCGCCAGCAGGGGGACAGGGTCCCGCGAGCAGTACTTC.

The V and J genes are TRBV9 and TRBJ2-1; D is unresolved. CDR3 length equals 20 residues. V dropped 0 bases and J dropped 1 base, with 23 bases sitting between them. Germline V gene lookup returns CDR1 SGDLS and CDR2 YYNGEE. The CDR3 is CASSVEPRPTPGRSYNEQFF. The CDR3 nucleotides are TGTGCCAGCAGCGTAGAACCCAGACCCACTCCCGGCAGGTCCTACAATGAGCAGTTCTTC.

The chain links TRBV5-1 to TRBJ2-7, with a tentative D call TRBD2 (6 bases). With 4 bases removed from V and 2 bases from J, the gap between germline ends came to 19 bases. CDR1 is SGHRS and CDR2 is YFSETQ in the germline V gene. The CDR3 is 16 amino acids. CDR3: CASSEGLAGYTYEQYF. In DNA, the CDR3 is TGCGCCAGCAGCGAGGGATTGGCGGGGTACACCTACGAGCAGTACTTC.

The rearrangement joins TRBV9 to TRBJ2-3, with TRBD2 identical over 12 bases. Germline values: CDR1 SGDLS, CDR2 YYNGEE. The CDR3 has 18 residues. The ends lost 0 bases at V and 0 bases at J; junction bases unmatched: 5. As DNA, the CDR3 is TGTGCCAGCAGCGTAGGAGCTAGCGGGGGGGCTAGCACAGATACGCAGTATTTT. Translated, it gives CASSVGASGGASTDTQYF.

This clone was seen a single time. V and J are TRBV11-2 and TRBJ2-2; 7 bases agree with TRBD1. CDR1 and CDR2 from the germline V gene are SGHAT and FQNNGV. The CDR3 is 13 residues long. J lost 8 bases, V lost 4 bases, and 4 bases had no gene match. The CDR3 DNA sequence: TGTGCCAGCAGCTCGACAGGGACGGGGGAGCTGTTTTTT. Amino acids: CASSSTGTGELFF.